The next 22 T cell receptor beta chains were all read from a single sample in a study of vaccination and CD4 T cells after COVID-19 (dated by TCRdb to between 2021 and 2023). Receptors were amplified or captured by PCR. These reads were obtained on an Illumina iSeq 100. The public reads were run again by TCRdb, first through fastp at Q25 and then through MiXCR, and only productive beta chains were kept. Each entry is one CDR3 protein sequence, shown with its most common DNA and genes. This sample gives 25,000 or so distinct CDR3 sequences in total; approximately 49% of them show up just once. Clones ranked in the top ten supply 5.5% to 7.5% of the sample. The time point label of this sample denotes: late sampling 161 to 241 days after vaccination in a few convalescent patients. The specimen was CD4+ T cells from blood, collected about 7 months after SARS-CoV-2 vaccination. The source is a human donor who had recovered from COVID-19.

The V call is TRBV4-2, the J call TRBJ2-1, with D perhaps matching TRBD1 (5 bases). CDR1 is LGHNA, CDR2 YNFKEQ, per germline. Trimming removed 3 bases at V and 8 bases at J, with 14 bases between. CDR3 length: 14 amino acids. CDR3 DNA sequence: TGTGCCAGCAGCCACCACCAGGGAATCGATGAGCAGTTCTTC. This gives the protein CASSHHQGIDEQFF.

This clonotype was seen more than once but under ten times. The chain recombines TRBV7-8 with TRBJ2-7, with TRBD1 identical over 10 bases. This CDR3 is built from 15 residues. J gave up 5 bases and V 5 bases, and 9 bases lay outside the gene matches. CDR1 and CDR2 (germline): SGHVS, FQNEAQ. CDR3 sequence reads: CASSTWGQGMDEQYF. In DNA, the CDR3 is TGTGCCAGCAGCACGTGGGGACAGGGGATGGACGAGCAGTACTTC.

V is TRBV5-1 and J is TRBJ2-3; D is unresolved. V lost 4 bases and J lost 7, with 13 bases in between. The CDR3 runs 13 residues. Looked up from germline, CDR1 is SGHRS and CDR2 is YFSETQ. CDR3 nucleotides: TGCGCCAGCAGCCCGACGAGCCAGAATACGCAGTATTTT. This sequence encodes CASSPTSQNTQYF.

This clonotype was detected only a few times. The chain combines TRBV20-1 with TRBJ2-5; D is uncertain. Germline V lookup: CDR1 DFQATT, CDR2 SNEGSKA (reference sequence). This CDR3 has 13 amino acids. The CDR3 is CSVEVSILETQYF. The CDR3, as DNA: TGCAGCGTTGAGGTCTCGATTTTGGAGACCCAGTACTTC.

This sequence joins TRBV7-9 and TRBJ1-2, with D uncertain. CDR3 length: 11 amino acids. The V end lost 1 base, the J end lost 10 bases, and 7 bases lay between the germline ends. Germline CDR1 SEHNR, CDR2 FQNEAQ (reference sequence). CDR3 sequence reads: CASSLGEIYTF. The CDR3 DNA is TGTGCCAGCAGCTTAGGGGAGATCTACACCTTC.

The V and J genes are TRBV20-1 and TRBJ1-5; D is undetermined. The CDR3 is 14 amino acids. Trimming removed 2 bases from V and 3 bases from J, with 11 bases in between. The germline V gene encodes CDR1 DFQATT and CDR2 SNEGSKA (reference sequence). The CDR3 here is CSARKVRNNQPQHF. In nucleotides, the CDR3 is TGCAGTGCTAGAAAGGTCCGTAACAATCAGCCCCAGCATTTT.

The rearrangement uses TRBV28 and TRBJ1-1; tentatively, D is TRBD1 (5 bases). Per germline, CDR1 MDHEN and CDR2 SYDVKM. This CDR3 region has 12 residues. V shed 6 bases and J shed 4 bases, with 9 bases lying between them. CDR3 in DNA: TGTGCCAGCAGACAAGGGGTCACTGAAGCTTTCTTT. Protein sequence: CASRQGVTEAFF.

The sample holds a few counts of this clonotype. The chain joins TRBV10-3 to TRBJ1-5; D is perhaps TRBD1 (6 bases). CDR1 and CDR2 (germline): ENHRY, SYGVKD. This CDR3 has 16 amino acids. The V and J ends lost 1 base and 0 bases respectively, with 10 bases between them. The DNA for the CDR3 is TGTGCCATCAGTGAGTGGGACAAGAATAGCAATCAGCCCCAGCATTTT. It specifies CAISEWDKNSNQPQHF.

The rearrangement joins TRBV7-2 to TRBJ1-2; 10 bases agree with TRBD1. The CDR3 is 14 amino acids. The J segment lost 7 bases and the V segment lost 1 base, leaving 3 bases of the junction unmatched. The germline CDR1 and CDR2 sequences are SGHTA and FQGNSA. The DNA for the CDR3 is TGTGCCAGCAGCTTAGGGACAGGGGGTATTGGCTACACCTTC. It translates to CASSLGTGGIGYTF.

The chain couples TRBV6-1 to TRBJ1-2; D gene unclear. CDR3 length: 12 amino acids. Trimming took off 8 bases at V and 5 bases at J, with 12 bases between the two ends. Germline loops: CDR1 MNHNS, CDR2 SASEGT. CDR3 in DNA: TGTGCCAGCGATTCAGGAGGTTATGGCTACACCTTC. This gives the protein CASDSGGYGYTF.

The V call is TRBV28, the J call TRBJ2-5; D not resolved. This CDR3 is built from 15 residues. The germline V gene encodes CDR1 MDHEN and CDR2 SYDVKM. The V and J ends lost 2 bases and 1 base respectively, with 11 bases between them. CDR3 region: CASSLGWSTQETQYF. CDR3 in DNA: TGTGCCAGCAGTTTAGGCTGGTCTACCCAAGAGACCCAGTACTTC.

This clonotype showed up just a few times. This rearrangement joins TRBV10-3 to TRBJ2-1, with D possibly being TRBD1 (5 bases). V lost 6 bases and J lost 4, with 19 bases in between. Germline V gives CDR1 ENHRY, CDR2 SYGVKD. The CDR3 is made up of 16 amino acids. CDR3 sequence reads: CAISADRGSLYNEQFF. DNA for the CDR3: TGTGCCATCAGCGCGGATAGGGGAAGCCTTTACAATGAGCAGTTCTTC.

The chain has TRBV2 and TRBJ1-5; a weak D match, TRBD1 (6 bases). Trimming removed 8 bases at V and 2 bases at J, with 13 bases between. The CDR3 runs to 14 residues. CDR1 is SNHLY and CDR2 is FYNNEI in the germline V gene. CDR3 DNA: TGTGCCAGCGCCAGGGGACGGCGCAATCAGCCCCAGCATTTT. Protein sequence: CASARGRRNQPQHF.

V and J are TRBV5-1 and TRBJ1-5, with D possibly TRBD1 on 5 matching bases. Germline V gene data show CDR1 as SGHRS and CDR2 as YFSETQ. CDR3 length equals 15 residues. V lost 1 base and J 1 base, leaving 9 bases between the germline ends. CDR3 sequence reads: CASSLWGESNQPQHF. CDR3 in DNA: TGCGCCAGCAGCTTGTGGGGGGAAAGCAATCAGCCCCAGCATTTT.

V usage is TRBV5-1 and J usage is TRBJ2-7, with D perhaps matching TRBD2 (5 bases). Germline CDR1 and CDR2: SGHRS and YFSETQ. The CDR3 is 12 residues long. The V end lost 7 bases, the J end lost 5 bases, and 13 bases lay between the germline ends. CDR3 residues: CASGDTGNEQYF. DNA of the CDR3: TGCGCCAGCGGCGATACGGGAAACGAGCAGTACTTC.

This clonotype occurred once. The chain's CDR3 is CSAIGAGGMSYNEQFF. CDR3 DNA: TGCAGTGCTATAGGAGCGGGAGGTATGAGCTACAATGAGCAGTTCTTC. V and J are TRBV20-1 and TRBJ2-1, with 9 bases aligning to TRBD2. The V and J ends lost 4 bases and 3 bases, in that order; junction bases with no gene match: 10. The CDR3 length is 16 residues. The germline gives CDR1 DFQATT, CDR2 SNEGSKA (reference sequence).

The chain employs TRBV20-1 and TRBJ2-6; no definite D call. V was cut by 0 bases and J by 0 bases, with 21 bases left in between. The CDR3 has 20 residues. CDR1 and CDR2 (germline): DFQATT, SNEGSKA (reference sequence). The CDR3 is CSARDPSKTTQDSGANVLTF. CDR3 nucleotide sequence: TGCAGTGCTAGAGATCCATCGAAGACCACTCAGGACTCTGGGGCCAACGTCCTGACTTTC.

This clonotype came up a few times. This chain links TRBV10-3 with TRBJ2-5; tentative D call: TRBD2 (6 bases). The V end lost 0 bases, the J end lost 7 bases, and 15 bases lay between the germline ends. From germline, CDR1 is ENHRY and CDR2 SYGVKD. This CDR3 has 15 amino acids. CDR3 nucleotide sequence: TGTGCCATCAGTGAGTCTGCCGGGTCCGGGGGGACCCAGTACTTC. Translated, it gives CAISESAGSGGTQYF.

This clonotype was counted between two and nine times. V and J are TRBV15 and TRBJ2-1; 11 bases fit TRBD2. Germline assignment: CDR1 LNHNV and CDR2 YYDKDF (reference sequence). This CDR3 comprises 16 residues. J lost 9 bases, V lost 3 bases, and 10 bases had no gene match. The CDR3 here is CATSRILAGGGGEQFF. DNA of the CDR3: TGTGCCACCAGCAGGATCCTAGCGGGAGGAGGGGGTGAGCAGTTCTTC.

This clonotype is categorized as medium-sized (0.01 to 0.1%). This chain uses TRBV20-1 with TRBJ2-7, with 9 bases lining up with TRBD2. The CDR3 consists of 14 residues. The V and J ends lost 5 bases and 0 bases, in that order; junction bases with no gene match: 5. Germline V CDR1 and CDR2: DFQATT, SNEGSKA (reference sequence). The CDR3 spells CSASGTSRSYEQYF. The CDR3 DNA reads as TGCAGTGCTTCCGGGACTAGCCGCTCCTACGAGCAGTACTTC.

CDR3 sequence (DNA): TGTGCCAGCAGCCCAAGGAACAGCAGAAGCTCCTACGAGCAGTACTTC. Translation: CASSPRNSRSSYEQYF. The chain employs TRBV7-9 and TRBJ2-7; D uncertain. The CDR3 spans 16 residues. Germline V gives CDR1 SEHNR, CDR2 FQNEAQ (reference sequence). Trimming left V 5 bases short and J 0 bases short, with 17 bases between.

This clonotype was seen only a few times. The V gene is TRBV20-1, the J gene TRBJ2-1, with TRBD2 identical over 10 bases. The CDR3 spans 15 residues. CDR1 and CDR2 (germline): DFQATT, SNEGSKA (reference sequence). The J segment lost 1 base and the V segment lost 6 bases, leaving 6 bases of the junction unmatched. This CDR3 reads CSAPPAGGSYNEQFF. In nucleotides, the CDR3 is TGCAGTGCACCCCCAGCGGGAGGGTCCTACAATGAGCAGTTCTTC.